This note documents a single TCR beta chain sequence. This entry comes from a study of CD8 T cells in Susac syndrome. With random hexamers, reverse transcription was performed on about 0.5 to 1 ug of RNA. Amplification of TCR beta CDR3 was carried out by immunoSEQ multiplex PCR, which covered 54 Vbeta and 13 Jbeta segments. TCRdb redid the calling of the immunoSEQ multiplex PCR reads with MiXCR, one entry per CDR3 protein. This table has 170,000 or so distinct CDR3 sequences, 80% to 95% appearing once. CDR3 length: 15 amino acids. Germline V gives CDR1 SGHRS, CDR2 YFSETQ. V was clipped by 5 bases and J by 5 bases, with 16 bases between them. In contrast to the negatively isolated CD8+ and CD4+ T cells, TEMRA cells were FACS-enriched.

The sample comprised CD4+ T cells from PBMCs. This clonotype was obtained from a human donor with multiple sclerosis. This chain connects TRBV5-1 to TRBJ2-2; no firm D call. The CDR3 protein is CASRSGNAGTGELFF. CDR3 coding DNA: TGCGCCAGCAGATCGGGCAACGCTGGGACCGGGGAGCTGTTTTTT.